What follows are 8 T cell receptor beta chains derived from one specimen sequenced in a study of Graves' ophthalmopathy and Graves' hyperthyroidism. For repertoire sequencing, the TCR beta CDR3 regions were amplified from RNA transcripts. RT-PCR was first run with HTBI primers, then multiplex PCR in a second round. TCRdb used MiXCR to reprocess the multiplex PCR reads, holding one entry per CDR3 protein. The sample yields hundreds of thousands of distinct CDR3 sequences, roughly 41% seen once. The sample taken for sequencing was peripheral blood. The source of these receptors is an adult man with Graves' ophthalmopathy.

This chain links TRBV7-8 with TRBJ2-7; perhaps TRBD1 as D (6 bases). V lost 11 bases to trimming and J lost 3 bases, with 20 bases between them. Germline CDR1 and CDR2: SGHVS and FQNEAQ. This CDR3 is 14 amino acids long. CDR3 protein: CAWKPQDRDYEQYF. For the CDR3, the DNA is TGTGCCTGGAAGCCCCAGGACAGAGACTACGAGCAGTACTTC.

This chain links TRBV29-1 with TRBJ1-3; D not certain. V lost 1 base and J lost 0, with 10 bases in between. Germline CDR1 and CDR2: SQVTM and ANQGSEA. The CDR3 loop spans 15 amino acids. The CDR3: CSVEVVSDSGNTIYF. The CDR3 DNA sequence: TGCAGCGTTGAAGTCGTGTCGGACTCTGGAAACACCATATATTTT. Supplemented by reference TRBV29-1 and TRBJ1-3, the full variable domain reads SAVISQKPSRDICQRGTSLTIQCQVDSQVTMMFWYRQQPGQSLTLIATANQGSEATYESGFVIDKFPISRPNLTFSTLTVSNMSPEDSSIYLCSVEVVSDSGNTIYFGEGSWLTVV.

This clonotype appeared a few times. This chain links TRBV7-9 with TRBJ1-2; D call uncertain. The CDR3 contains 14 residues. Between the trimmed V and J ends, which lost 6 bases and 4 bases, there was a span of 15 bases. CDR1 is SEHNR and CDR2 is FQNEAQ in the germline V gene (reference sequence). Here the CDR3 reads CASSPPDPGYGYTF. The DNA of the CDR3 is TGTGCCAGCAGTCCCCCGGACCCCGGCTATGGCTACACCTTC. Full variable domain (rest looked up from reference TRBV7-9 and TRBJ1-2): DTGVSQNPRHKITKRGQNVTFRCDPISEHNRLYWYRQTLGQGPEFLTYFQNEAQLEKSRLLSDRFSAERPKGSFSTLEIQRTEQGDSAMYLCASSPPDPGYGYTFGSGTRLTVV.

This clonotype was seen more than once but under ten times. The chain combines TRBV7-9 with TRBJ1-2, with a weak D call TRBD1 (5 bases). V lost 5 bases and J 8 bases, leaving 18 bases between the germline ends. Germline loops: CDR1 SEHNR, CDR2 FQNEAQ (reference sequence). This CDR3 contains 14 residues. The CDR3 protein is CASSAGGPREGYTF. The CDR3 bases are TGTGCCAGCAGCGCGGGGGGACCGAGGGAGGGCTACACCTTC.

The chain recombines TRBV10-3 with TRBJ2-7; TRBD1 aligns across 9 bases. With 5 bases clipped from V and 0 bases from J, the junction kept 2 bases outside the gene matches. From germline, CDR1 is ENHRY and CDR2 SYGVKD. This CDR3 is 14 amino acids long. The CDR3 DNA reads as TGTGCCATCAGTATGGGACAGGGCTCCTACGAGCAGTACTTC. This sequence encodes CAISMGQGSYEQYF.

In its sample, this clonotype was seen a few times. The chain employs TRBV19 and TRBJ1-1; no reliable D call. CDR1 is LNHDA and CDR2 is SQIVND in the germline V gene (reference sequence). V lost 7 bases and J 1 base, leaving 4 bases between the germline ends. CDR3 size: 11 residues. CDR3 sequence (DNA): TGTGCCAGTAAGCAGAACACTGAAGCTTTCTTT. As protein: CASKQNTEAFF.

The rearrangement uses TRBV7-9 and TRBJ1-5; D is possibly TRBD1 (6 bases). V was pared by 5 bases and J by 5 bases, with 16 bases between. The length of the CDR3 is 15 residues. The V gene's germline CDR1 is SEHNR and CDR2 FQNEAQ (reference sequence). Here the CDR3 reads CASSKIRGLDQPQHF. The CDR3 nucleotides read TGTGCCAGCAGCAAGATACGGGGGCTGGATCAGCCCCAGCATTTT.

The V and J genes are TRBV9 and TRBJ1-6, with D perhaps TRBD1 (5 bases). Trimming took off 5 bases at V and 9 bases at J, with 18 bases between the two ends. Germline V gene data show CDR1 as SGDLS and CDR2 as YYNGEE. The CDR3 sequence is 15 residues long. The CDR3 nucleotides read TGTGCCAGCAGTTGGTCCCAGGGTGTGGGTTCACCCCTCCACTTT. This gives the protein CASSWSQGVGSPLHF.